The sequence of this T cell receptor (beta chain) was determined in a study of cytomegalovirus exposure and HLA in healthy donors. Study-level information: Findings of an earlier analysis included around 120 million unique TCR beta sequences from about 180 million T cells.

Germline CDR1 is SEHNR and CDR2 is FQNEAQ (reference sequence). The CDR3 loop spans 14 amino acids. The germline V and J ends were trimmed by 3 bases and 2 bases, with 8 bases remaining between them. With 60 Vbeta and 13 Jbeta primers, the PCR was carried out. In the original workflow: Later, tens of millions of unique TCR beta chains were counted in an analysis, and approximately 9.9 million of them were shared. Using immunoSEQ multiplex PCR, the repertoire was profiled, and TCRdb retains in-frame clones only, with some absent. That table furnishes V, J and clone size, whereas the DNA furnished D and trimming. The top ten hold 2.1% of the sample, which has 100,000 or so clones, less than 85% seen once.

V usage is TRBV7-9 and J usage is TRBJ1-5; TRBD1 might be the D (5 bases). This receptor was obtained from a man younger than 30 in good health and CMV-seronegative. Specimen: PBMCs. The CDR3 region is CASSFQGGNQPQHF. CDR3 DNA sequence: TGTGCCAGCAGCTTCCAGGGTGGCAATCAGCCCCAGCATTTT.